This record concerns one T cell receptor (beta chain) sequence. Its antigen is unidentified. It was with a sample-barcoded 5' primer and a J-beta primer mix that a second PCR of roughly 6 to 11 cycles was run. Samples each returned at least 2.5 million CDR3-containing paired-end reads. TCRdb called the 5' RACE reads again in MiXCR, with one record for every CDR3 protein. The sample holds 600,000 to 850,000 distinct CDR3 sequences; roughly two fifths are singletons and the top ten take 20% to 25%. The V gene end was trimmed by 8 bases and the J gene end by 4 bases; junction bases not matched to a gene: 6. This CDR3 has 13 amino acids. Germline V gives CDR1 SQVTM, CDR2 ANQGSEA. These data belong to a study of blood T cells in healthy people across ages. On the study more broadly: Template switching picked up about one barcoded beta molecule for each two T cells.

General observations from the study: Those diversity estimates obtained from one million T cells were thought to be underestimates. The fall in TCR beta diversity per million T cells was roughly linear with age.

Sample: blood. This TCR was sampled from a woman aged 55-75 years in good health. V and J are TRBV29-1 and TRBJ2-1, with 9 nucleotides matching TRBD1. This CDR3 reads CSSGTGIYNEQFF. The CDR3 region has the DNA TGCAGCTCCGGGACAGGGATTTACAATGAGCAGTTCTTC.